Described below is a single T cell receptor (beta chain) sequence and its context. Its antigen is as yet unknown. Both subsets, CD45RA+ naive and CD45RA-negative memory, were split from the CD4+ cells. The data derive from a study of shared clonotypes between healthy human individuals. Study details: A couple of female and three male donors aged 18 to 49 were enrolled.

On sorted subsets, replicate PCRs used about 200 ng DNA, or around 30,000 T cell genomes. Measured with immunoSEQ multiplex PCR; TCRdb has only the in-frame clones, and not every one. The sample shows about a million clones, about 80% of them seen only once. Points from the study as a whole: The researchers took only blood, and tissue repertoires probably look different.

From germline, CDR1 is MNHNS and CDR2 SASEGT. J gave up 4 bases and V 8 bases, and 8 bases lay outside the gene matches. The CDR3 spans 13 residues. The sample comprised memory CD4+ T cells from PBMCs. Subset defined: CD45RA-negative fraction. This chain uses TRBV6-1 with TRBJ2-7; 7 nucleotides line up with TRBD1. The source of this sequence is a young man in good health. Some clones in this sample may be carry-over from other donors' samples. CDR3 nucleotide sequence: TGTGCCAGCGCTGAGGACAGGCCGTACGAGCAGTACTTC. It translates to CASAEDRPYEQYF.